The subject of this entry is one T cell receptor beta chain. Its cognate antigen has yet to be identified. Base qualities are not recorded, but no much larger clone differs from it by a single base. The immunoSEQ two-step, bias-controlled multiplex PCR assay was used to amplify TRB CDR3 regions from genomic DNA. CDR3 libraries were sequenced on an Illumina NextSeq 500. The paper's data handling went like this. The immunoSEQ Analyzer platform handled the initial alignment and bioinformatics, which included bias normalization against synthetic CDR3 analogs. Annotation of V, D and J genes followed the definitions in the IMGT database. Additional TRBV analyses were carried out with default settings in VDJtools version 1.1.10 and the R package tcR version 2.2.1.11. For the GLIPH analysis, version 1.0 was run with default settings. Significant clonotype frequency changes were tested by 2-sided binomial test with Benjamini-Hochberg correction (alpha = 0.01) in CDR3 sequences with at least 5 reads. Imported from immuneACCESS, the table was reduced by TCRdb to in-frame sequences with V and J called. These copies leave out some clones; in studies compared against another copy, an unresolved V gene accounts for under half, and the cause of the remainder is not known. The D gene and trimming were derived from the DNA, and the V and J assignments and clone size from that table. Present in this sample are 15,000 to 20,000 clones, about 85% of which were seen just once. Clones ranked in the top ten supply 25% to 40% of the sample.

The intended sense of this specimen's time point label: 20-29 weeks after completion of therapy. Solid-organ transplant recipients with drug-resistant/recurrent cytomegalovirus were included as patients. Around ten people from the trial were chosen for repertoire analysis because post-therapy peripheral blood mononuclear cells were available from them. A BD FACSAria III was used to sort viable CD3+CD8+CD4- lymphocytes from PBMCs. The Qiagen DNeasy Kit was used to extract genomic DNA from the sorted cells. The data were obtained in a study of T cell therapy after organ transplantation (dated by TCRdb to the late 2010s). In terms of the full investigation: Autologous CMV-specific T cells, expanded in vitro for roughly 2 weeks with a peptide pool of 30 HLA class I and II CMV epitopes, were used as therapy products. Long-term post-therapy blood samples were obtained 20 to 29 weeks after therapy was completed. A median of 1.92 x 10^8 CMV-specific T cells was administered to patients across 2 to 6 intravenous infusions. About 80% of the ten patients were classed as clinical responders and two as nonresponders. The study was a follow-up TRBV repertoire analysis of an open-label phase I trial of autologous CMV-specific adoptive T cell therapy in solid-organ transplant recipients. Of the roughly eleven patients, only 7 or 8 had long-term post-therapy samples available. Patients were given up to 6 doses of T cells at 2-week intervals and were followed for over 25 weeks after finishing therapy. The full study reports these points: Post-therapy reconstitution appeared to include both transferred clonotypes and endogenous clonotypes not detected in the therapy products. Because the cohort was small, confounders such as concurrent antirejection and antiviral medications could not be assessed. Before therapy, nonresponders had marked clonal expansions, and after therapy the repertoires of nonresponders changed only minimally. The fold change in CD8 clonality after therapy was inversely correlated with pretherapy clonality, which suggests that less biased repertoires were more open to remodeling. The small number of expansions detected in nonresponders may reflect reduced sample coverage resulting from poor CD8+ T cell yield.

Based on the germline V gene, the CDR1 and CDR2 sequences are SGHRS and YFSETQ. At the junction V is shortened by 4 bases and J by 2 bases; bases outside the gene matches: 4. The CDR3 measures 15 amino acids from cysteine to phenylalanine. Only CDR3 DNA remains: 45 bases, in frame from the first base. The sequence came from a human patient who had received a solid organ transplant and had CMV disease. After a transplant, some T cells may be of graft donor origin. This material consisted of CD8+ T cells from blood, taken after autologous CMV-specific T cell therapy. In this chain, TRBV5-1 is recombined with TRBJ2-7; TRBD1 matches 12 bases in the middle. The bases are TGCGCCAGCAGCGTGGGACAGGGGGCGACCTACGAGCAGTACTTC. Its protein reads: CASSVGQGATYEQYF.